This is a list of T cell receptor beta chains from one sample in a study of blood T cell repertoires in COVID-19. Measured with immunoSEQ multiplex PCR; TCRdb has only the in-frame clones, and not every one. The sample carries around 180,000 clones, 86% recorded once. The specimen was peripheral blood. The receptors come from a man aged 65 to 85 with active or convalescent COVID-19. CDR3s include the opening cysteine and the closing phenylalanine or tryptophan. The order of the fields is V gene, clone size, CDR3 length, D gene, J gene, CDR3 DNA, CDR3 protein. The D gene is left open where the match is weak. Rows may omit the clone size; those that give it use once, few, many or a size class.

TRBV19	once	17	TRBD1	TRBJ1-1	TGTGCCAGTAGTGTTACGGCAGGGGGCAGGGGAAACACTGAAGCTTTCTTT	CASSVTAGGRGNTEAFF
TRBV3-1/TRBV3-2	-	18	TRBD2	TRBJ2-3	TGTGCCAGCAGCCACCTCGGACTAGCGGGAGAGTCGACAGATACGCAGTATTTT	CASSHLGLAGESTDTQYF
TRBV19	-	16	-	TRBJ1-5	TGTGCCAGTAGAACCACCATATTTGGGGCCAATCAGCCCCAGCATTTT	CASRTTIFGANQPQHF
TRBV7-9	-	15	-	TRBJ2-5	TGTGCCAGCAGCTTAGGGGCAGGGTTTATGGAGACCCAGTACTTC	CASSLGAGFMETQYF
TRBV28	medium-sized	15	-	TRBJ1-5	TGTGCCAGCAGTTCCATGGGACTTACCAATCAGCCCCAGCATTTT	CASSSMGLTNQPQHF
TRBV18	-	16	-	TRBJ2-1	TGTGCCAGCTCACCACCCGGCGGGACCTCCTACAATGAGCAGTTCTTC	CASSPPGGTSYNEQFF
TRBV5-1	-	16	TRBD2	TRBJ2-1	TGCGCCAGCAGCTTGGGGACTAGCGGGAGGTACAATGAGCAGTTCTTC	CASSLGTSGRYNEQFF
TRBV5-6	-	14	TRBD1	TRBJ1-3	TGTGCCAGCAGCCACAGGGGGGCCGGAAACACCATATATTTT	CASSHRGAGNTIYF
TRBV11-2	few	17	TRBD1	TRBJ1-1	TGTGCCAGCAGCTTAGCGGGACAGGGGGCTCGGGACACTGAAGCTTTCTTT	CASSLAGQGARDTEAFF
TRBV9	-	15	TRBD1	TRBJ1-1	TGTGCCAGCAGCATAACAGGGGCGGGAGGGACTGAAGCTTTCTTT	CASSITGAGGTEAFF
TRBV18	-	15	-	TRBJ1-1	TGTGCCAGCTCAAGGGGTGGGGACATGAACACTGAAGCTTTCTTT	CASSRGGDMNTEAFF
TRBV5-5	-	14	TRBD1	TRBJ1-1	TGTGCCAGCAGCTGGGACAGCCAGTTCACTGAAGCTTTCTTT	CASSWDSQFTEAFF
TRBV7-2	few	19	TRBD1	TRBJ2-2	TGTGCCAGCAGCACTAGGGGGAGTGGTTGGACAGGGAACACCGGGGAGCTGTTTTTT	CASSTRGSGWTGNTGELFF
TRBV6-2/TRBV6-3	-	14	-	TRBJ2-3	TGTGCCAGCAGACCTTATCCTCCTACAGATACGCAGTATTTT	CASRPYPPTDTQYF
TRBV6-5	-	15	TRBD1	TRBJ1-1	TGTGCCAGCAGTTACTTGACAGGGAGAAACACTGAAGCTTTCTTT	CASSYLTGRNTEAFF
TRBV6-5	-	15	-	TRBJ2-1	TGTGCCAGCAGTTATGAGCGCCCCCCTAGCGATGAGCAGTTCTTC	CASSYERPPSDEQFF